This TCR beta chain comes out of a study of OX40 agonist ivuxolimab in advanced cancers. The overall study: Ivuxolimab doses were 0.01, 0.1, 0.3, 1.5, 3 or 10 mg/kg every 2 weeks. Every patient in dose escalation had hepatocellular carcinoma, melanoma, renal cell or head and neck cancer.

The CDR3 is 13 amino acids. The V gene's germline CDR1 is LNHDA and CDR2 SQIVND (reference sequence). V was shortened by 9 bases and J by 9 bases, with 20 bases between the two germline ends. Clones were sequenced by immunoSEQ multiplex PCR, and TCRdb holds only the in-frame ones, with some missing. Counted here are 75,000 to 90,000 clones, roughly 90% occurring once; the ten biggest clones make up less than 12%. General study findings and limits: Researchers did not determine the expanded peripheral T cells' antigen specificity. In general, CD8+ T cells held more expanded clones than CD4+ did, on average.

Comment on this clone: The antigen remains undetermined.

Sequences were derived from CD4+ or CD8+ T cells sorted from blood, sampled in a trial of the OX40 agonist ivuxolimab. The clonotype comes from an adult with an advanced solid tumor such as melanoma, head and neck, liver or kidney cancer. The rearrangement uses TRBV19 and TRBJ1-1; D gene uncertain. CDR3: CASLLRPSLQAFF. The CDR3 DNA reads as TGTGCCAGCCTACTCCGTCCATCCCTGCAAGCTTTCTTT.